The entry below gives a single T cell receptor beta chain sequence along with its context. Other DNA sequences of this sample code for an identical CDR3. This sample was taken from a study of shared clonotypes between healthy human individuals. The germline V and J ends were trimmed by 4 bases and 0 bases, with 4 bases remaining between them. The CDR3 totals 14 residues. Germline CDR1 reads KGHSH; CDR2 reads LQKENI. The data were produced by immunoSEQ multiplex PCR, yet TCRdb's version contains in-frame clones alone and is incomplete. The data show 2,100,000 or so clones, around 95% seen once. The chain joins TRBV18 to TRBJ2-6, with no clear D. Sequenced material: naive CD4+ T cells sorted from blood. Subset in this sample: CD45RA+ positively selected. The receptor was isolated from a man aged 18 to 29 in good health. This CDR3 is CASSLSSGANVLTF. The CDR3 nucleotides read TGTGCCAGCTCACTGAGCTCTGGGGCCAACGTCCTGACTTTC.